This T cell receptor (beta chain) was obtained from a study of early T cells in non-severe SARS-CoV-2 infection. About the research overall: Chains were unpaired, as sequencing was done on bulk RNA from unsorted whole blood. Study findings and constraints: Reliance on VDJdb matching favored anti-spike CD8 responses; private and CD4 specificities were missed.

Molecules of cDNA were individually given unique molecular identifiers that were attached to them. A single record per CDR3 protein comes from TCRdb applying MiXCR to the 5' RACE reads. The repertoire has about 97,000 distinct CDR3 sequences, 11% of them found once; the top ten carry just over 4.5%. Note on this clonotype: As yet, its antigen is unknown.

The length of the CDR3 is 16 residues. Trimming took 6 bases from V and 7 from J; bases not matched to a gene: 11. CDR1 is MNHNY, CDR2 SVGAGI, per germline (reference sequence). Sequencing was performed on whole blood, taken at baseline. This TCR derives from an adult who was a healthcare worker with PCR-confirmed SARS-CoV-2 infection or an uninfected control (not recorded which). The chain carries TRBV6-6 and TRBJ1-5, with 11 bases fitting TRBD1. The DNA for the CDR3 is TGTGCCAGCAGCCCGGACGGACAGGGGGCGCGGCAGCCCCAGCATTTT. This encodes CASSPDGQGARQPQHF.